This record looks at one T cell receptor beta chain sequence and its context. This sample was taken from a study of cytomegalovirus exposure and HLA in healthy donors. Germline V gives CDR1 MNHNY, CDR2 SVGAGI (reference sequence). The CDR3 length is 16 residues. V was shortened by 3 bases and J by 1 base, with 13 bases between the two germline ends. The PCR used 60 Vbeta and 13 Jbeta primers. Clones were sequenced by immunoSEQ multiplex PCR, and TCRdb holds only the in-frame ones, with some missing. The sample has some 170,000 clones, 77% seen once. V gene TRBV6-6 combines with J gene TRBJ1-5, with a tentative D call TRBD1 (6 bases). This clonotype was obtained from a woman aged 25 to 45 in good health and CMV-seronegative. The sequenced sample was PBMCs. The DNA for the CDR3 is TGTGCCAGCAGTTATGTTCAGGGGCAGAGCAATCAGCCCCAGCATTTT. It translates to CASSYVQGQSNQPQHF.